These 3 T cell receptor beta chains originate from one sample sequenced in a study of T cells in Graves' hyperthyroidism and ophthalmopathy. Amplification of TCR beta CDR3 regions was performed using RNA transcripts as template. First-round RT-PCR with HTBI primers amplified the TCR CDR3 region. TCRdb reanalysed the multiplex PCR reads using MiXCR and keeps one entry per CDR3 protein. This sample carries under 250,000 distinct CDR3 sequences, about 25% of them seen once, and the ten largest clones take about 40%. The sample comprised blood. These receptor sequences come from a woman between 35 and 50 years old with Graves' ophthalmopathy.

This chain links TRBV6-2 or TRBV6-3 with TRBJ2-7; D is unresolved. The V gene's germline CDR1 is MNHEY and CDR2 SVGEGT. The CDR3 has 15 residues. V gave up 5 bases and J gave up 3 bases, with 17 bases separating them. CDR3 DNA: TGTGCCAGCAGTACCCCCGGAATAACCCTCTACGAGCAGTACTTC. It is translated as CASSTPGITLYEQYF.

This clonotype was observed many times. This chain uses TRBV28 with TRBJ1-1; 8 nucleotides line up with TRBD1. With V trimmed by 6 bases and J by 10 bases, 10 bases remained unmatched. The CDR3 spans 13 residues. Germline V lookup: CDR1 MDHEN, CDR2 SYDVKM. This CDR3 is CASRIGTGGVAFF. For the CDR3, the DNA is TGTGCCAGCAGGATCGGGACAGGCGGTGTAGCTTTCTTT.

This clonotype has at least ten counts. CDR3 nucleotide sequence: TGTGCCAGCAGCCGAACACACAGCTCCTACGAGCAGTACTTC. The encoded protein is CASSRTHSSYEQYF. This sequence joins TRBV4-2 and TRBJ2-7, with no clear D. CDR1 and CDR2 (germline): LGHNA, YNFKEQ. The CDR3 extends over 14 amino acids. V was cut by 4 bases and J by 0 bases, with 10 bases left in between.